This TCR beta chain emerged from a study of T cell responses to AZD1222 COVID-19 vaccine. Study background: Recipients boosted at about 4 weeks or about 12 weeks are pooled. General study findings and limits: Spike-specific TCRs gained breadth and depth after people received two AZD1222 doses.

Trimming took 5 bases from V and 0 from J; bases not matched to a gene: 12. This CDR3 comprises 17 residues. CDR1 is SGHRS, CDR2 YFSETQ, per germline. Measured with immunoSEQ multiplex PCR; TCRdb has only the in-frame clones, and not every one. The sample lists around 190,000 clones; almost 90% were seen once. Note on this clone: Its specificity is not known.

The sample was peripheral blood, taken on day 0 of AZD1222 vaccination. J is TRBJ2-3 and V is TRBV5-1, with 7 bases aligning to TRBD2. The receptor was derived from an adult in good health. The CDR3 DNA follows: TGCGCCAGCAGTCAGACAATTAGCGGGCTAAGCACAGATACGCAGTATTTT. It yields the protein CASSQTISGLSTDTQYF.